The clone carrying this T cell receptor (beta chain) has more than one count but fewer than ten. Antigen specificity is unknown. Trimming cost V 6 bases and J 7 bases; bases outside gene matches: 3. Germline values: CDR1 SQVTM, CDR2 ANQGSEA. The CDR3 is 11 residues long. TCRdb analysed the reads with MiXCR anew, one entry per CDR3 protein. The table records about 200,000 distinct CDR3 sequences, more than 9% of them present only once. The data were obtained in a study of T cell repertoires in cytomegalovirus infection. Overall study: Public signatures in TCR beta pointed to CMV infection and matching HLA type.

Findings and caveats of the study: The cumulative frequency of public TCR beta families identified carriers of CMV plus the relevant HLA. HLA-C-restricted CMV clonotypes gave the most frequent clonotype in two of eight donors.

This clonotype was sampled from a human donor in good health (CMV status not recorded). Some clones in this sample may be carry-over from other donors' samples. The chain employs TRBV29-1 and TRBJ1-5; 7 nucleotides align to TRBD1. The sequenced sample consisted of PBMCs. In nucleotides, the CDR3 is TGCAGCGTAGGGACAGACCAGCCCCAGCATTTT. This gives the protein CSVGTDQPQHF.